Presented here are 29 T cell receptor beta chains from one specimen sequenced in a study of blood T cell repertoires in COVID-19. The protocol was immunoSEQ multiplex PCR, while the TCRdb copy is restricted to in-frame clones and leaves out a portion. The data hold 150,000 to 200,000 clones, with 75% to 90% observed a single time. Material for sequencing was PBMCs or T cells enriched from blood (not recorded which). The receptors shown here come from a man between 65 and 80 years old who had been exposed to COVID-19.

The chain recombines TRBV4-3 with TRBJ2-3; D ambiguous. CDR1 and CDR2 (germline): LGHNA, YSLEER. V lost 4 bases, J lost 0 bases, and 8 bases lay in between. The CDR3 covers 14 residues. CDR3 nucleotides: TGCGCCAGCAGCCCGTTAGCTAGCACAGATACGCAGTATTTT. This codes for CASSPLASTDTQYF.

This chain joins TRBV2 and TRBJ1-1, with TRBD1 as a possible D gene (6 bases). Per the germline V gene, CDR1 is SNHLY and CDR2 is FYNNEI. Trimming pared 0 bases from V and 4 bases from J, leaving 12 bases between. The CDR3 length is 15 residues. The CDR3 loop is CASSEALQGSTEAFF. CDR3 in DNA: TGTGCCAGCAGTGAAGCGCTGCAGGGGAGCACTGAAGCTTTCTTT.

The rearrangement uses TRBV29-1 and TRBJ1-1; 10 positions agree with TRBD1. V shed 5 bases and J 7 bases; nucleotides not matched to a gene: 7. The CDR3 has 13 amino acids. The V gene's germline CDR1 is SQVTM and CDR2 ANQGSEA. DNA of the CDR3: TGCAGCGTTTCCGGACAGGGGGATTTTGAAGCTTTCTTT. Protein sequence: CSVSGQGDFEAFF. Full variable domain (missing parts from reference TRBV29-1 and TRBJ1-1): SAVISQKPSRDICQRGTSLTIQCQVDSQVTMMFWYRQQPGQSLTLIATANQGSEATYESGFVIDKFPISRPNLTFSTLTVSNMSPEDSSIYLCSVSGQGDFEAFFGQGTRLTVV.

The chain employs TRBV29-1 and TRBJ2-7; 7 positions agree with TRBD1. Germline CDR1 and CDR2: SQVTM and ANQGSEA. V was pared by 7 bases and J by 6 bases, with 12 bases of the junction left unmatched. The CDR3 is made up of 13 amino acids. The CDR3 region is CSACETGFAEQYF. The CDR3 bases are TGCAGCGCTTGCGAGACAGGGTTCGCCGAGCAGTACTTC.

The rearrangement uses TRBV5-1 and TRBJ2-7; 8 bases align to TRBD1. After removal of 4 bases from V and 2 bases from J, the junction contained 11 bases not matched to a gene. This CDR3 comprises 16 residues. Germline values: CDR1 SGHRS, CDR2 YFSETQ. The CDR3, as DNA: TGCGCCAGCAGCGGAACTGGACAGGGCCCTCCCTACGAGCAGTACTTC. This translates into CASSGTGQGPPYEQYF.

The gene calls are TRBV5-1 and TRBJ1-6, with TRBD1 matching 8 bases. Germline CDR1 SGHRS, CDR2 YFSETQ. J lost 10 bases, V lost 0 bases, and 3 bases had no gene match. There are 14 residues in the CDR3. The CDR3 region has the DNA TGCGCCAGCAGCTTGGGGACAGGGAACTCACCCCTCCACTTT. Protein sequence: CASSLGTGNSPLHF.

In its sample, this clone was seen once. The CDR3 nucleotides are TGTGCCAGCCAACAGGCCGGGAGCAATCAGCCCCAGCATTTT. The encoded protein is CASQQAGSNQPQHF. The chain carries TRBV19 and TRBJ1-5; D is perhaps TRBD1 (5 bases). The germline V and J ends were trimmed by 9 bases and 1 base, with 13 bases remaining between them. The CDR3 length is 14 residues. Per germline, CDR1 LNHDA and CDR2 SQIVND (reference sequence).

The genes are TRBV18 and TRBJ1-1; D gene uncertain. V was pared by 3 bases and J by 4 bases, with 15 bases between. Germline assignment: CDR1 KGHSH and CDR2 LQKENI. The CDR3 consists of 15 residues. The CDR3 DNA is TGTGCCAGCTCACCCGGAGTTTTGGGAGGCACTGAAGCTTTCTTT. This sequence encodes CASSPGVLGGTEAFF.

V gene TRBV19 combines with J gene TRBJ1-4; D ambiguous. Germline V gene data show CDR1 as LNHDA and CDR2 as SQIVND (reference sequence). With 2 bases removed from V and 0 bases from J, the gap between germline ends came to 13 bases. CDR3 length equals 17 residues. CDR3 protein: CASSIIFPVATNEKLFF. The CDR3 bases are TGTGCCAGTAGTATAATATTTCCAGTTGCAACTAATGAAAAACTGTTTTTT.

This chain links TRBV11-2 with TRBJ2-3, with unresolved D. The germline V and J ends were trimmed by 0 bases and 4 bases, with 8 bases remaining between them. Looked up from germline, CDR1 is SGHAT and CDR2 is FQNNGV. The CDR3 is made up of 14 amino acids. The CDR3 sequence: CASSLERLADTQYF. The CDR3 nucleotides read TGTGCCAGCAGCTTAGAGAGGCTGGCAGATACGCAGTATTTT.

The chain employs TRBV5-1 and TRBJ2-7; the match to TRBD2 covers 7 bases. This CDR3 has 15 amino acids. Germline CDR1 reads SGHRS; CDR2 reads YFSETQ. Trimming took 2 bases from V and 4 from J; bases not matched to a gene: 9. The CDR3 is CASSFSREGPYEQYF. CDR3 nucleotide sequence: TGCGCCAGCAGCTTTTCGAGGGAGGGCCCGTACGAGCAGTACTTC.

J is TRBJ2-7 and V is TRBV28; 7 bases match TRBD1. This CDR3 has 14 residues. V shed 9 bases, J shed 0 bases, and the junction held 8 bases outside the gene matches. The germline V gene encodes CDR1 MDHEN and CDR2 SYDVKM. The CDR3 sequence is CASYRGGSSYEQYF. The CDR3 nucleotides are TGTGCCAGTTACAGGGGTGGAAGCTCCTACGAGCAGTACTTC.

The chain employs TRBV27 and TRBJ2-7; 13 nucleotides match TRBD2. There are 14 residues in the CDR3. With V trimmed by 6 bases and J by 5 bases, 4 bases remained unmatched. Germline CDR1 is MNHEY and CDR2 is SMNVEV (reference sequence). The chain's CDR3 is CASSHGLAGDEQYF. CDR3 bases: TGTGCCAGCAGCCACGGACTAGCGGGAGACGAGCAGTACTTC.

The J gene is TRBJ1-1, the V gene TRBV3-1 (or the pseudogene TRBV3-2), with 7 bases that match TRBD1. Trimming removed 2 bases from V and 5 bases from J; junction bases left unmatched: 2. The CDR3 sequence is 13 residues long. From germline, CDR1 is LGHDT and CDR2 YNNKEL (reference sequence). CDR3 amino acids: CASSQTGETEAFF. CDR3 DNA sequence: TGTGCCAGCAGCCAAACAGGGGAGACTGAAGCTTTCTTT.

The genes are TRBV29-1 and TRBJ2-3, with D possibly being TRBD1 (6 bases). This CDR3 spans 14 amino acids. CDR1 SQVTM and CDR2 ANQGSEA come from the germline V gene. Trimming took off 7 bases at V and 2 bases at J, with 16 bases between the two ends. The CDR3 loop is CSAEVGAVTDTQYF. The CDR3 coding sequence is TGCAGCGCCGAGGTGGGGGCAGTCACAGATACGCAGTATTTT.

The chain recombines TRBV12-2 with TRBJ2-1; the D call in the table, TRBD2, was not verified against the DNA. TRBV12-2 is a listed pseudogene. The CDR3 loop spans 16 amino acids. The CDR3: CASRLGSGSSYNEQFF. CDR3 DNA sequence: TGTGCAAGTCGCTTAGGGAGCGGGAGCTCCTACAATGAGCAGTTCTTC.

The CDR3 bases are TGTGCCTGGAGTAACCGGACTAATCAGCCCCAGCATTTT. As protein: CAWSNRTNQPQHF. The genes are TRBV30 and TRBJ1-5; D not resolved. Germline-derived CDR1 and CDR2 are GTSNPN and SVGIG (reference sequence). This CDR3 has 13 amino acids. Trimming removed 2 bases from V and 4 bases from J, with 9 bases in between.

The J gene is TRBJ2-4, the V gene TRBV19; TRBD2 is a possible D gene (6 bases). The CDR3 runs 13 residues. V lost 6 bases and J 6 bases, leaving 12 bases between the germline ends. Per germline, CDR1 LNHDA and CDR2 SQIVND (reference sequence). The DNA of the CDR3 is TGTGCCAGTAGAGCCGTGGGGGGAAACATTCAGTACTTC. Residues: CASRAVGGNIQYF.

As to this clone: Relative to the germline gene, one junction end is altered; a read error may explain this. This rearrangement joins TRBV11-1 to TRBJ2-7; TRBD1 agrees at 8 bases. Germline CDR1 is SGHAT and CDR2 is FQDESV (reference sequence). The length of the CDR3 is 13 residues. As DNA, the CDR3 is TGTGCCAGCAGCTCGCCCGGGACAGGTAAAGTAGGCTTC. Protein: CASSSPGTGKVGF.

The chain recombines TRBV12-3 or TRBV12-4 with TRBJ1-2, with D maybe TRBD1 (6 bases). V was trimmed by 6 bases and J by 4 bases, leaving 12 bases between them. There are 13 residues in the CDR3. This CDR3 reads CASSTDSLYGYTF. In nucleotides, the CDR3 is TGTGCCAGCAGCACGGACAGCCTCTATGGCTACACCTTC.

The CDR3 sequence: CASSLKQEYTGELFF. The CDR3, as DNA: TGTGCCAGCAGCTTAAAACAGGAGTACACCGGGGAGCTGTTTTTT. V gene TRBV7-9 combines with J gene TRBJ2-2; weak D call: TRBD1 (5 bases). There are 15 residues in the CDR3. Germline values: CDR1 SEHNR, CDR2 FQNEAQ (reference sequence). V lost 2 bases to trimming and J lost 3 bases, with 10 bases between them.

The rearrangement uses TRBV19 and TRBJ1-2; 9 bases agree with TRBD1. CDR1 and CDR2 from the germline V gene are LNHDA and SQIVND (reference sequence). The J segment lost 7 bases and the V segment lost 6 bases, leaving 15 bases of the junction unmatched. CDR3 length equals 16 residues. This CDR3 reads CASSRTSKQGASGYTF. The CDR3, as DNA: TGTGCCAGTAGCCGGACGTCTAAACAGGGGGCGAGTGGCTACACCTTC.

With regard to this clone: At the DNA level, this CDR3 is encoded by other sequences in the same sample as well. DNA of the CDR3: TGTGCCAGCAGCTTAGGCAGGGTTCAGCCCCAGCATTTT. It is translated as CASSLGRVQPQHF. This chain links TRBV7-2 with TRBJ1-5, with D maybe TRBD1 (5 bases). This CDR3 has 13 amino acids. V lost 1 base to trimming and J lost 6 bases, with 7 bases between them. Germline CDR1 is SGHTA and CDR2 is FQGNSA.

This clone occurred many times. The chain is built from TRBV18 and TRBJ1-1, with 7 nucleotides matching TRBD1. CDR3 length equals 16 residues. The trim removed 6 bases at V and 0 bases at J, leaving 10 bases unmatched. The germline V gene encodes CDR1 KGHSH and CDR2 LQKENI. The CDR3 nucleotides are TGTGCCAGCTCTCAGGCTACAGGGGCCCTGAACACTGAAGCTTTCTTT. It translates to CASSQATGALNTEAFF. The full variable domain, its missing parts supplied by reference TRBV18 and TRBJ1-1, is NAGVMQNPRHLVRRRGQEARLRCSPMKGHSHVYWYRQLPEEGLKFMVYLQKENIIDESGMPKERFSAEFPKEGPSILRIQQVVRGDSAAYFCASSQATGALNTEAFFGQGTRLTVV.

The chain joins TRBV18 to TRBJ2-7; a possible D gene is TRBD1 (5 bases). The CDR3 runs to 14 residues. The V and J ends lost 6 bases and 6 bases respectively, with 18 bases between them. CDR1 and CDR2 from the germline V gene are KGHSH and LQKENI. DNA for the CDR3: TGTGCCAGCTCGGCACAGGATGAGATGGGCGAGCAGTACTTC. Protein sequence: CASSAQDEMGEQYF.

V gene TRBV6-5 combines with J gene TRBJ1-1; D is perhaps TRBD1 (5 bases). The CDR3 totals 13 residues. V lost 8 bases to trimming and J lost 0 bases, with 10 bases between them. CDR1 and CDR2 from the germline V gene are MNHEY and SVGAGI. The CDR3 DNA sequence: TGTGCCAGCGCGGGGGAGATGAACACTGAAGCTTTCTTT. This translates into CASAGEMNTEAFF.

The V call is TRBV5-4, the J call TRBJ1-4; 7 bases agree with TRBD1. The germline V gene encodes CDR1 SGHNT and CDR2 YYREEE (reference sequence). V dropped 5 bases and J dropped 5; count of bases not matched to a gene: 12. The CDR3 consists of 16 residues. CDR3 nucleotides: TGTGCCAGCAGTTATGATCCGGGACAGCCAAATGAAAAACTGTTTTTT. Its protein product is CASSYDPGQPNEKLFF.

The V gene is TRBV29-1, the J gene TRBJ2-7; 7 bases fit TRBD1. The CDR3 covers 16 residues. Germline loops: CDR1 SQVTM, CDR2 ANQGSEA. The trim removed 6 bases at V and 4 bases at J, leaving 18 bases unmatched. Here the CDR3 reads CSVRAALNRGPYEQYF. DNA of the CDR3: TGCAGCGTCCGAGCGGCATTAAACAGGGGACCGTACGAGCAGTACTTC.

V and J are TRBV3-1 (or the pseudogene TRBV3-2) and TRBJ2-1, with TRBD2 identical over 11 bases. CDR1 is LGHDT, CDR2 YNNKEL, per germline (reference sequence). The CDR3 spans 19 residues. J gave up 4 bases and V 0 bases, and 11 bases lay outside the gene matches. DNA of the CDR3: TGTGCCAGCAGCCAAGATCGGCCGCTAGCGGGGGGCCCGTACAATGAGCAGTTCTTC. Protein product: CASSQDRPLAGGPYNEQFF.